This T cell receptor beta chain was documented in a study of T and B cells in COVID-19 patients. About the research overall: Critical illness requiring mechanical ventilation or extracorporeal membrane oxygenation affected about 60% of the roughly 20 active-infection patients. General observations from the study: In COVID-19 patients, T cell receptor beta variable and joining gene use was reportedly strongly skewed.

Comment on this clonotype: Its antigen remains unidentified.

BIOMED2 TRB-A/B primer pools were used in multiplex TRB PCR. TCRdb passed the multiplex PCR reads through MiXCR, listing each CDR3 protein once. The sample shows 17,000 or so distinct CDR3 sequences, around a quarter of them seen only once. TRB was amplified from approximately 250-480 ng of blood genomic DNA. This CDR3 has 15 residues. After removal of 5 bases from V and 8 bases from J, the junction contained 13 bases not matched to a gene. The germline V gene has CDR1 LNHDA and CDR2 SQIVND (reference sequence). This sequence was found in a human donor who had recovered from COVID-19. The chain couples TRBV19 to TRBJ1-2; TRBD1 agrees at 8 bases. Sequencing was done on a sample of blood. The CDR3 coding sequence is TGTGCCAGTAGTTCCCAAACCTCAGGGGGCAGGGGCTACACCTTC. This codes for CASSSQTSGGRGYTF.